This T cell receptor beta chain came from a study of sequential checkpoint blockade in melanoma. The wider study: Over 20 patients had matched tumor biopsies before treatment and at week 13 after nivolumab or ipilimumab alone.

Treatment here: randomized to nivolumab then ipilimumab (arm A) or the reverse (arm B). Produced via immunoSEQ multiplex PCR; TCRdb's table is partial and in-frame only. The data hold under 3,500 clones, with over 15% observed a single time. The sample consisted of tumor tissue (inferred from file names), taken from a patient given nivolumab and ipilimumab in sequence. The TCR sequence derives from a human donor with melanoma.

CDR3 loop: CASSLASQGANQPQHF. The CDR3 bases are TGTGCCAGCAGCTTAGCGTCGCAGGGGGCCAATCAGCCCCAGCATTTT. The chain has TRBV7-6 and TRBJ1-5; 8 bases map to TRBD1. This CDR3 comprises 16 residues. Trimming removed 0 bases from V and 3 bases from J; junction bases left unmatched: 4. Germline lookup yields CDR1 SGHVS and CDR2 FNYEAQ.